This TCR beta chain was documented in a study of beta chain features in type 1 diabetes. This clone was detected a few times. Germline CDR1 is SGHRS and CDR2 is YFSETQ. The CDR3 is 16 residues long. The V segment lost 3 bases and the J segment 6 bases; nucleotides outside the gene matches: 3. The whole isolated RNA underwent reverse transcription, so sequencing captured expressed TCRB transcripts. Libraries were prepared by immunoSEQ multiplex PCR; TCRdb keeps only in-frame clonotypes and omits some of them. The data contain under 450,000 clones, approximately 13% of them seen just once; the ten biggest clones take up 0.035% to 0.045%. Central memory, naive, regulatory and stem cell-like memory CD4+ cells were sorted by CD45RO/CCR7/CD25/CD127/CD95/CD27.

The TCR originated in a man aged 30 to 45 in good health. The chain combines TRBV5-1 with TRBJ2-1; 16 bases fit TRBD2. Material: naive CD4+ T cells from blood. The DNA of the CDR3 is TGCGCCAGCAGCTCCGGGACTAGCGGGAGGGTCAATGAGCAGTTCTTC. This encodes CASSSGTSGRVNEQFF.